This T cell receptor (beta chain) was obtained from a study of early stage breast cancer tumors. Study-level information: Of some 16 invasive breast tumors, twelve were hormone receptor-positive, HER2-negative.

In this sample, this clone turned up a few times. CDR1 and CDR2 from the germline V gene are MNHNY and SVGAGI (reference sequence). The germline V and J ends were trimmed by 6 bases and 5 bases, with 20 bases remaining between them. This CDR3 comprises 16 residues. Blood replicates held 0.5 ug DNA, tumor or normal breast approximately 1.5 ug, two each. The method was immunoSEQ multiplex PCR; TCRdb's version includes in-frame clones alone and lacks a portion of them. Of about 31,000 clones in the sample, 60% to 80% were seen once. The TCR sequence derives from a person aged 40 to 49 with breast cancer. V and J are TRBV6-6 and TRBJ2-1; the D is unclear. The source material was blood. The chain's CDR3 is CASSPTPSTLHNEQFF. DNA for the CDR3: TGTGCCAGCAGCCCAACTCCGTCGACCCTTCACAATGAGCAGTTCTTC.